This T cell receptor (beta chain) emerged from a study of early T cells in non-severe SARS-CoV-2 infection. For the study at large: Unpaired chains resulted from sequencing bulk RNA of unsorted whole blood.

The CDR3 has 14 residues. Trimming cost V 5 bases and J 2 bases, with 10 bases left between them. Per the germline V gene, CDR1 is KGHDR and CDR2 is SFDVKD. Researchers tagged individual cDNA molecules with unique molecular identifiers. TCRdb fed the 5' RACE reads into MiXCR, producing one record per CDR3 protein. The sample holds under 70,000 distinct CDR3 sequences; 5.5% to 6.5% are singletons and the top ten take 6.8%. This clonotype was observed a few times. What it binds is not known. General observations from the study: Clonotype matching in VDJdb favored anti-spike CD8 responses and did not capture private and CD4 specificities.

The sequenced sample consisted of whole blood. This receptor was taken from an adult who was a healthcare worker with PCR-confirmed SARS-CoV-2 infection or an uninfected control (not recorded which). The chain recombines TRBV24-1 with TRBJ2-3; perhaps TRBD2 as D (6 bases). The CDR3 sequence: CATSGAGPTDTQYF. The CDR3 coding sequence is TGTGCCACCAGTGGGGCGGGGCCCACAGATACGCAGTATTTT.